The source of this T cell receptor beta chain is a study of T-cell reconstitution after alpha-beta-depleted transplantation in children. J gave up 9 bases and V 7 bases, and 12 bases lay outside the gene matches. The CDR3 totals 13 residues. Germline CDR1 is SQVTM and CDR2 is ANQGSEA. This clonotype has just a few counts. The authors prepared the TCRbeta library with unique molecular identifiers. Using its own MiXCR run on the PCR reads, TCRdb lists one record per CDR3 protein. The sample yields about 600,000 distinct CDR3 sequences, 10% to 15% seen once. This receptor was obtained from a male patient younger than 18 who had a stem cell transplant for acute myeloid leukemia, so the T cells may come from the graft donor. The sample here was PBMCs, mostly from graft donor cells, taken 360 days after TCRalphabeta/CD19-depleted stem cell transplant. The chain links TRBV29-1 to TRBJ2-1, with 7 bases matching TRBD2. In DNA form, the CDR3 reads TGCAGCGCTAAGACTAGCTGGCGGGGTGAGCAGTTCTTC. This sequence encodes CSAKTSWRGEQFF.